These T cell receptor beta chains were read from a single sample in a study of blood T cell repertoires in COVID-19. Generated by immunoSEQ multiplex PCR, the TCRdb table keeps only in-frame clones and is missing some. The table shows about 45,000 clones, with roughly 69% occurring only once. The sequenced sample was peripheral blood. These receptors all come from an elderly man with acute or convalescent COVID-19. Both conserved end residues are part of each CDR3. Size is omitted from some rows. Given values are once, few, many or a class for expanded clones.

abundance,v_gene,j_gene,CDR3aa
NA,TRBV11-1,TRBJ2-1,CASSLQLAGTYNEQFF
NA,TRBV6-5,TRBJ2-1,CASSYRGNSYNEQFF
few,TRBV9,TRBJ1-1,CASSVRWGDTEAFF
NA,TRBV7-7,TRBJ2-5,CASSPGGGETQYF
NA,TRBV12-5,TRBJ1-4,CASGPRGGENEKLFF
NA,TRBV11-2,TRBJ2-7,CASSSGQMVYEQYF
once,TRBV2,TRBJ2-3,CASSEALAGDTQYF
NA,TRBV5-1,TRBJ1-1,CASSPTQGRSTEAFF
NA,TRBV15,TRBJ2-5,CATSSDTGRLAGETQYF
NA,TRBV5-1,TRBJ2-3,CASSLGTSGRALDTQYF
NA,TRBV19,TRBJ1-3,CASSIVSGLYSGNTIYF
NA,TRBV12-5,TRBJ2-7,CASGYSRGGGYEQYF
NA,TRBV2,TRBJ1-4,CASSREPNEKLFF
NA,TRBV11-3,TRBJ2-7,CASSLGSSADYLTYEQYF
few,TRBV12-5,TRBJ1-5,CASGFFTGPRPQPQHF
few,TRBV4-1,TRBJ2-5,CASSQVNREETQYF
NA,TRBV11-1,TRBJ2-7,CASSAGFSEQYF
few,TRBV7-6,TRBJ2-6,CASSPTVSGANVLTF
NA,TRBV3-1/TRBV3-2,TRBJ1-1,CASSPQTGNTEAFF
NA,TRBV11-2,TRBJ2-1,CASSFGGDEQFF
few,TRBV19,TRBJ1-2,CASSIVTGTGYTF
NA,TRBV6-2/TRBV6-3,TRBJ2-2,CASSRPRGVNTGELFF
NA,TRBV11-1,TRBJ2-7,CASSPRDRRSYEQYF
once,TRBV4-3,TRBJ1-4,CASSHQPTDSNEKLFF
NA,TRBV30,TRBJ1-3,CAWSRGSGNTIYF
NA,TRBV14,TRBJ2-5,CASSQDLASTGGAGETQYF
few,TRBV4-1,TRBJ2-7,CASSQGSGISYEQYF
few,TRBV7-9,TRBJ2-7,CASSLVPPGQGSYEQYF
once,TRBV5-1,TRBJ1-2,CASSPGGSNRYTF
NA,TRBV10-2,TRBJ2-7,CASREIGEQYF
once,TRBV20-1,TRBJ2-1,CSAIRVDEQFF
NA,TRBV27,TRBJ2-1,CASSSRGSSYNEQFF
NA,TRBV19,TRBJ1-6,CASSIDQAYNSPLHF
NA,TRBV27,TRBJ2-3,CASSFGSGRADTQYF
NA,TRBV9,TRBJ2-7,CASSERFRSAEQYF
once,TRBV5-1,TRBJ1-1,CASSLRDRLNTEAFF
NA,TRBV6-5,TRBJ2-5,CASSTTGLETQYF
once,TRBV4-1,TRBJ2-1,CASSHDEGEQFF
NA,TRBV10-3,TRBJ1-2,CAISERGQGSYGYTF
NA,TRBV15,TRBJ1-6,CATSRDRDRGLDSPLHF
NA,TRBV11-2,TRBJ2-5,CASSQSAGEQETQYF
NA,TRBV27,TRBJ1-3,CASSLAGPLTGNTIYF
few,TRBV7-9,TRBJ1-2,CASSSRGQGYTF
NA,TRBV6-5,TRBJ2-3,CASRFDRGTDTQYF
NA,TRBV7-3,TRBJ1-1,CASSLMGQGLNEAFF
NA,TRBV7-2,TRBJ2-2,CASSSGQHTGELFF
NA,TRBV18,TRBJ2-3,CASSPLGSGRFTDTQYF
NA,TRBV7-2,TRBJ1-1,CASSRGWENTEAFF
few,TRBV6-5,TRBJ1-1,CASRTGGETEAFF
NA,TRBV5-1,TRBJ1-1,CASRPTSEGEAFF
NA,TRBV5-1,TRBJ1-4,CASSLGAGADEKLFF
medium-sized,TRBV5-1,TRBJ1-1,CASSLTGEGKTEAFF
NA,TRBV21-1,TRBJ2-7,CASSKGDFSNF
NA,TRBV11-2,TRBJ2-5,CASSLGSGYQETQYF
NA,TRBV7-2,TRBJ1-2,CASSDRGPYGYTF
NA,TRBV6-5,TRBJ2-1,CASRWTSGSSGEQFF
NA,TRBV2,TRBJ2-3,CASSRQGFRDTQYF
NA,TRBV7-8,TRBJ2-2,CASSLARGRDTGELFF